These T cell receptor beta chains were read from a single sample in a study of blood T cell repertoires in COVID-19. Here immunoSEQ multiplex PCR was the method, and the copy in TCRdb shows in-frame clones only, minus some. Here the sample spans tens of thousands of clones, 89% being singletons. The specimen was peripheral blood. Every receptor here comes from a woman aged 80 or over with active COVID-19. Each CDR3 is given with its conserved first and last residue.

J gene,V gene,CDR3 protein
TRBJ1-2,TRBV28,CASSLGLDYGYTF
TRBJ2-7,TRBV27,CASSATGYEQYF
TRBJ2-1,TRBV18,CASSPLVTGYNEQFF
TRBJ1-6,TRBV25-1,CASSLRGYNSPLHF
TRBJ1-4,TRBV11-2,CASSFTRQGFEKLFF
TRBJ2-3,TRBV9,CASSLQGATDTQYF
TRBJ1-1,TRBV5-6,CASSLEGARRTEAFF
TRBJ2-7,TRBV20-1,CRGGTSYEQYF
TRBJ2-4,TRBV29-1,CSARPGGVDIQYF
TRBJ2-3,TRBV2,CASSRTSGAFGTQYF
TRBJ2-2,TRBV5-6,CASSLARGELFF
TRBJ2-1,TRBV5-5,CASSVRDSAYNEQFF
TRBJ2-1,TRBV7-8,CASSLAHSGSSYNEQFF
TRBJ2-6,TRBV5-4,CASSLDSSGANVLTF
TRBJ2-1,TRBV10-3,CAISENLRLYNEQFF
TRBJ2-2,TRBV2,CASRIQGYTGELFF
TRBJ2-7,TRBV25-1,CASSQGQVYEQYF
TRBJ2-1,TRBV19,CASTLTSDSYNEQFF
TRBJ2-7,TRBV18,CASSPGTSGLEQYF
TRBJ2-7,TRBV5-4,CASSLGAGVSGVIRYEQYF
TRBJ1-5,TRBV5-1,CASSLGDRPNQPQHF
TRBJ2-7,TRBV6-5,CASSYAGGRGEQYF
TRBJ2-1,TRBV19,CASRLAGGLGTYNEQFF
TRBJ2-7,TRBV6-6,CASSSGTSGSYEQYF
TRBJ2-7,TRBV12-3/TRBV12-4,CASRRTGSYEQYF
TRBJ1-1,TRBV28,CASSWVLTGWENTEAFF
TRBJ2-7,TRBV7-6,CASSGQRSSYEQYF
TRBJ2-1,TRBV3-1/TRBV3-2,CASSRPPQGNGNEQFF
TRBJ1-6,TRBV20-1,CSASVNRDRAYSPLHF
TRBJ2-5,TRBV29-1,CSVVGDYSEETQYF
TRBJ1-1,TRBV3-1/TRBV3-2,CASSQVRTEAFF
TRBJ2-4,TRBV28,CASRGAGGLLAKNIQYF
TRBJ1-2,TRBV19,CASSFRDSETYGYTF
TRBJ2-7,TRBV21-1,CASSNPGTGVVNYEQYF
TRBJ2-7,TRBV7-2,CASSPWGSGSYEQYF
TRBJ2-3,TRBV6-4,CASSDRGRAATDTQYF
TRBJ1-2,TRBV5-1,CASSRGGDYGYTF
TRBJ2-7,TRBV7-8,CASSTRQGQTYEQYF
TRBJ1-1,TRBV19,CASTTGVGGTEAFF
TRBJ2-2,TRBV28,CASSPTGSGGELFF
TRBJ2-3,TRBV7-6,CASSLVPPNYRGRSTDTQYF
TRBJ2-3,TRBV6-6,CAISDRGGTDTQYF
TRBJ2-2,TRBV7-8,CASSPLLGQGVIGELFF
TRBJ2-1,TRBV27,CASSLTGIDEQFF
TRBJ2-6,TRBV4-2,CASSHGQGRRSGANVLTF
TRBJ1-2,TRBV6-2/TRBV6-3,CASSWAERRYGYTF
TRBJ1-5,TRBV5-4,CATSVSSNQPQHF
TRBJ2-7,TRBV4-2,CASSQVSASYEQYF
TRBJ1-4,TRBV5-4,CASSLGTGKEKLFF
TRBJ2-7,TRBV5-4,CASSLAGLHYEQYF
TRBJ2-1,TRBV6-6,CASSTGHASYNEQFF
TRBJ2-7,TRBV28,CASSFQGGATYEQYF